This T cell receptor beta chain was sequenced in a study of T cell repertoires in cytomegalovirus infection. About the study: The authors used CMV epitopes that were HLA-C-restricted (recently identified) and HLA-B-restricted (well studied). An indication of both CMV infection and matching HLA type came from public TCR beta signatures. Study results and limitations: The study identified carriers of CMV plus the relevant HLA from cumulative public TCR beta family frequency. The ex vivo response was dominated by HLA-C-restricted CMV-specific TCR beta clonotypes.

The CDR3 is 13 amino acids. Germline V gene lookup returns CDR1 LGHNA and CDR2 YSLEER. V lost 0 bases and J 1 base, leaving 3 bases between the germline ends. TCRdb used MiXCR to reprocess the reads, holding one entry per CDR3 protein. Seen here are about half a million distinct CDR3 sequences, more than 40% observed once, and the top ten hold about two fifths. This clonotype was seen more than once but under ten times. The antigen remains undetermined. This receptor was obtained from a human donor in good health (CMV status not recorded). Some clones in this sample may be carry-over from other donors' samples. The specimen comprised cultured PBMCs, sampled from culture after CMV antigen stimulation. J is TRBJ2-5 and V is TRBV4-3; no firm D call. This CDR3 is CASSQDFQETQYF. The CDR3 nucleotides read TGCGCCAGCAGCCAAGACTTCCAAGAGACCCAGTACTTC.